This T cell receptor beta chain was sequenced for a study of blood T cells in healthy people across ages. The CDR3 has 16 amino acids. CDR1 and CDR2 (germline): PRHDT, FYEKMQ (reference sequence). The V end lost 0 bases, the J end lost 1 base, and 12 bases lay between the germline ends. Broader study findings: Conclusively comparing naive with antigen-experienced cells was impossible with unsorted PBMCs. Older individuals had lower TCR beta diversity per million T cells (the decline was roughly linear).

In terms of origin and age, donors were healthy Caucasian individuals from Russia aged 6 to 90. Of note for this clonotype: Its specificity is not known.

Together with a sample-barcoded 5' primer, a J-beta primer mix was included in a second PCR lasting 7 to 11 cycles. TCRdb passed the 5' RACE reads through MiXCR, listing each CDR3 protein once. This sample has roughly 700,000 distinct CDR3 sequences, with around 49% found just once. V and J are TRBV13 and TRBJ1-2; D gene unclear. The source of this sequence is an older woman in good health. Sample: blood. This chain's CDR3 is CASSLGLRSGNYGYTF. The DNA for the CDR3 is TGTGCCAGCAGCTTAGGCCTACGCAGTGGTAACTATGGCTACACCTTC.